The rows below give T cell receptor beta chains drawn from one sample of a study of blood T cell repertoires in COVID-19. The protocol was immunoSEQ multiplex PCR, while the TCRdb copy is restricted to in-frame clones and leaves out a portion. The repertoire holds approximately 250,000 clones, with approximately 85% as singletons. Sequencing used PBMCs or T cells enriched from blood (not recorded which). The receptors come from a woman in her fifties or sixties with acute COVID-19. Both conserved end residues are part of each CDR3. A D gene is named only where the DNA matches it firmly. Rows may omit the clone size; those that give it use once, few, many or a size class.

abundance	v_gene	d_gene	j_gene	len	CDR3aa	CDR3nt
NA	TRBV7-2	TRBD2	TRBJ2-7	16	CASSLGAGTSPREQYF	TGTGCCAGCAGCTTAGGTGCCGGGACTAGCCCGCGCGAGCAGTACTTC
NA	TRBV19	TRBD1	TRBJ1-2	16	CASSGQGHTLNYGYTF	TGTGCCAGTAGTGGACAGGGGCATACCCTTAACTATGGCTACACCTTT
NA	TRBV9	TRBD2	TRBJ2-2	14	CASSLGRGIGELFF	TGTGCCAGCAGCCTCGGGCGGGGGATCGGGGAGCTGTTTTTT
NA	TRBV30	NA	TRBJ2-5	14	CAWSPSGLRETQYF	TGTGCCTGGAGTCCTTCGGGTCTCCGGGAGACCCAGTACTTC
NA	TRBV7-2	NA	TRBJ1-1	11	CASSSLIRAFF	TGTGCCAGCAGCTCCCTAATCCGGGCTTTCTTT
NA	TRBV7-2	NA	TRBJ2-1	13	CASSSPVTGEQFF	TGTGCCAGCAGCTCTCCGGTGACAGGCGAGCAGTTCTTC
once	TRBV18	TRBD2	TRBJ2-1	17	CASSTGTSGGAWNEQFF	TGTGCCAGCTCAACTGGGACTAGCGGGGGGGCCTGGAATGAGCAGTTCTTC
NA	TRBV19	NA	TRBJ1-1	15	CASSITGGTDTEAFF	TGTGCCAGTAGTATTACTGGGGGCACGGACACTGAAGCTTTCTTT
NA	TRBV2	NA	TRBJ2-6	15	CASSGEISGANVLTF	TGTGCCAGCAGTGGTGAGATCTCTGGGGCCAACGTCCTGACTTTC
few	TRBV5-1	NA	TRBJ2-7	15	CASSVGQTPRDEQYF	TGCGCCAGCAGCGTAGGACAGACGCCTCGGGACGAGCAGTACTTC
NA	TRBV30	TRBD1	TRBJ2-2	17	CAWSVLDREPHTGELFF	TGTGCCTGGAGTGTACTGGACAGGGAACCGCACACCGGGGAGCTGTTTTTT
NA	TRBV5-5	NA	TRBJ1-3	13	CASRHSSGNTIYF	TGTGCCAGCAGGCACAGTTCTGGAAACACCATATATTTT
NA	TRBV18	NA	TRBJ2-1	14	CASSPSGALGEQFF	TGTGCCAGCTCACCAAGTGGGGCCTTGGGCGAGCAGTTCTTC
NA	TRBV30	TRBD2	TRBJ2-2	15	CAWRNSGANTGELFF	TGTGCCTGGAGGAACAGCGGGGCGAACACCGGGGAGCTGTTTTTT
NA	TRBV13	NA	TRBJ2-7	15	CASSLGGGYSYEQYF	TGTGCCAGCAGCTTAGGGGGAGGTTACTCCTACGAGCAGTACTTC
NA	TRBV19	NA	TRBJ1-1	15	CASRKSQGLNTEAFF	TGTGCCAGTAGGAAATCGCAGGGTTTGAACACTGAAGCTTTCTTT
NA	TRBV9	TRBD2	TRBJ2-5	17	CASSVGASGGADETQYF	TGTGCCAGCAGCGTAGGGGCTAGCGGGGGGGCCGATGAGACCCAGTACTTC
once	TRBV12-5	NA	TRBJ2-3	14	CASGFAIGGEGKYF	TGTGCTAGTGGTTTTGCTATCGGCGGTGAAGGAAAGTATTTT
NA	TRBV27	NA	TRBJ1-4	19	CASSLRVVPGAPTNEKLFF	TGTGCCAGCAGTTTACGGGTGGTCCCAGGGGCACCAACTAATGAAAAACTGTTTTTT
NA	TRBV10-3	TRBD2	TRBJ2-3	19	CAISDSAGGPEYSTDTQYF	TGTGCCATCAGTGATTCAGCGGGGGGGCCGGAGTATAGCACAGATACGCAGTATTTT
NA	TRBV21-1	NA	TRBJ1-3	13	CASSKPRGNTIYF	TGTGCCAGCAGCAAACCACGGGGAAACACCATATATTTT
NA	TRBV3-1/TRBV3-2	NA	TRBJ1-1	15	CASSQDWGGRTEAFF	TGTGCCAGCAGCCAAGATTGGGGAGGGCGCACTGAAGCTTTCTTT
NA	TRBV4-2	NA	TRBJ2-5	14	CASSQESTEETQYF	TGTGCCAGCAGCCAAGAAAGCACCGAGGAGACCCAGTACTTC
NA	TRBV19	TRBD1	TRBJ1-2	15	CASSITGTANYGYTF	TGTGCCAGTAGTATTACCGGGACAGCCAACTATGGCTACACCTTC
NA	TRBV9	NA	TRBJ1-1	15	CASSVTGGLDTEAFF	TGTGCCAGCAGCGTCACGGGGGGATTAGACACTGAAGCTTTCTTT
NA	TRBV7-2	NA	TRBJ2-5	14	CASSLAGGPETQYF	TGTGCCAGCAGCTTAGCGGGGGGGCCGGAGACCCAGTACTTC
NA	TRBV7-8	TRBD2	TRBJ2-1	16	CASSFSGTSGGNEQFF	TGTGCCAGCAGCTTTTCCGGGACTAGCGGGGGAAATGAGCAGTTCTTC
NA	TRBV5-1	NA	TRBJ1-1	14	CASSLGHPNTEAFF	TGCGCCAGCAGCTTGGGACATCCGAACACTGAAGCTTTCTTT